This entry lists 21 T cell receptor beta chains sequenced from one sample in a study of shared clonotypes between healthy human individuals. Here immunoSEQ multiplex PCR was the method, and the copy in TCRdb shows in-frame clones only, minus some. This table holds 2,500,000 or so clones, 93% found once. Material: naive CD4+ T cells from PBMCs. Indicated subset: CD45RA+ positively selected. These receptor sequences come from a man younger than 35 in good health. Some clones in this sample may be carry-over from other donors' samples.

This clone was recorded once. V gene TRBV9 combines with J gene TRBJ1-2; D gene uncertain. The germline V gene encodes CDR1 SGDLS and CDR2 YYNGEE. V lost 4 bases and J 3 bases, leaving 10 bases between the germline ends. There are 13 residues in the CDR3. CDR3 amino acids: CASSPRLDYGYTF. CDR3 bases: TGTGCCAGCAGCCCGCGGCTGGACTATGGCTACACCTTC.

The rearrangement uses TRBV6-5 and TRBJ1-5; D not certain. V shed 2 bases and J shed 4 bases, with 9 bases lying between them. The CDR3 is 14 residues long. The germline V gene has CDR1 MNHEY and CDR2 SVGAGI. CDR3 in DNA: TGTGCCAGCAGTTACCTCGACGGAAATCAGCCCCAGCATTTT. It specifies CASSYLDGNQPQHF.

V is TRBV4-3 and J is TRBJ1-2, with D possibly being TRBD1 (5 bases). The CDR3 sequence is 13 residues long. Per germline, CDR1 LGHNA and CDR2 YSLEER. With 3 bases removed from V and 6 bases from J, the gap between germline ends came to 11 bases. CDR3 amino acids: CASSQGGTHGYTF. In DNA form, the CDR3 reads TGCGCCAGCAGCCAGGGAGGGACCCATGGCTACACCTTC.

The chain couples TRBV19 to TRBJ2-5, with 8 bases lining up with TRBD2. This CDR3 has 16 residues. J lost 2 bases, V lost 4 bases, and 9 bases had no gene match. The V gene's germline CDR1 is LNHDA and CDR2 SQIVND (reference sequence). In DNA form, the CDR3 reads TGTGCCAGTAGTACAACAAGCGGGGGCGAACAAGAGACCCAGTACTTC. Translated: CASSTTSGGEQETQYF.

The CDR3 nucleotides are TGTGCCAGCAGCTTTTCCTCCACCGGGGAGCTGTTTTTT. Encoded protein: CASSFSSTGELFF. The chain combines TRBV7-2 with TRBJ2-2; D is unclear. The V gene's germline CDR1 is SGHTA and CDR2 FQGNSA. This CDR3 has 13 amino acids. V lost 3 bases to trimming and J lost 4 bases, with 6 bases between them.

The V call is TRBV2, the J call TRBJ2-6; a possible D gene is TRBD2 (5 bases). This CDR3 is built from 14 residues. V was cut by 11 bases and J by 2 bases, with 13 bases left in between. Germline CDR1 SNHLY, CDR2 FYNNEI. The CDR3 is CAGSGTPGANVLTF. CDR3 DNA: TGTGCCGGGTCGGGAACACCTGGGGCCAACGTCCTGACTTTC. The full variable domain, completed using reference TRBV2 and TRBJ2-6, is EPEVTQTPSHQVTQMGQEVILRCVPISNHLYFYWYRQILGQKVEFLVSFYNNEISEKSEIFDDQFSVERPDGSNFTLKIRSTKLEDSAMYFCAGSGTPGANVLTFGAGSRLTVL.

The chain is built from TRBV7-6 and TRBJ2-3; unclear D gene. The V end lost 4 bases, the J end lost 3 bases, and 11 bases lay between the germline ends. The V gene's germline CDR1 is SGHVS and CDR2 FNYEAQ. This CDR3 contains 14 residues. This chain's CDR3 is CASSSRTGTDTQYF. CDR3 in DNA: TGTGCCAGCAGCTCAAGGACGGGTACAGATACGCAGTATTTT.

V usage is TRBV5-1 and J usage is TRBJ2-2, with TRBD1 matching over 8 bases. The trim removed 2 bases at V and 6 bases at J, leaving 6 bases unmatched. The V gene's germline CDR1 is SGHRS and CDR2 YFSETQ. The CDR3 consists of 15 residues. CDR3 DNA: TGCGCCAGCAGCTTTAGGGACAGGTCCGCCGGGGAGCTGTTTTTT. It yields the protein CASSFRDRSAGELFF.

The chain links TRBV5-4 to TRBJ2-7; 9 bases match TRBD2. Germline V lookup: CDR1 SGHNT, CDR2 YYREEE (reference sequence). This CDR3 has 17 amino acids. V was pared by 4 bases and J by 0 bases, with 11 bases of the junction left unmatched. The DNA of the CDR3 is TGTGCCAGCAGCACGACTAGCGGAGCCATAAGCTCCTACGAGCAGTACTTC. Protein: CASSTTSGAISSYEQYF.

The rearrangement joins TRBV5-5 to TRBJ1-4, with 8 positions matching TRBD1. This CDR3 region has 14 residues. CDR1 and CDR2 from the germline V gene are SGHKS and YYEKEE (reference sequence). The ends lost 4 bases at V and 10 bases at J; junction bases unmatched: 9. DNA of the CDR3: TGTGCCAGCAGCCCACAGGGGGAGATTGGAAAACTGTTTTTT. Amino acids: CASSPQGEIGKLFF.

The chain is built from TRBV5-1 and TRBJ2-4, with 7 nucleotides matching TRBD2. CDR1 is SGHRS, CDR2 YFSETQ, per germline. V lost 0 bases to trimming and J lost 6 bases; unmatched junction nucleotides: 6. The CDR3 runs to 15 residues. CDR3 protein: CASSLGSGGLNIQYF. CDR3 DNA sequence: TGCGCCAGCAGCTTGGGTTCGGGAGGCCTAAACATTCAGTACTTC.

The rearrangement joins TRBV28 to TRBJ2-5, with D possibly matching TRBD2 (5 bases). Germline loops: CDR1 MDHEN, CDR2 SYDVKM. Trimming pared 7 bases from V and 4 bases from J, leaving 13 bases between. This CDR3 contains 13 residues. Here the CDR3 reads CASTRGFRETQYF. The CDR3, as DNA: TGTGCCAGCACCCGGGGTTTTAGAGAGACCCAGTACTTC.

This clone was observed once. The V and J genes are TRBV25-1 and TRBJ2-1; no firm D call. The CDR3 has 13 residues. V was trimmed by 6 bases and J by 5 bases, leaving 11 bases between them. In germline, CDR1 is MGHDK, CDR2 SYGVNS. The CDR3 nucleotides read TGTGCCAGCAGGGACCTCTTGGACAATGAGCAGTTCTTC. Protein sequence: CASRDLLDNEQFF.

The genes are TRBV19 and TRBJ1-2; D ambiguous. V lost 2 bases and J lost 2, with 9 bases in between. The length of the CDR3 is 14 residues. Germline lookup yields CDR1 LNHDA and CDR2 SQIVND (reference sequence). The CDR3 DNA reads as TGTGCCAGTAGTATAATCGATGCGAACTATGGCTACACCTTC. Its translation is CASSIIDANYGYTF.

V and J are TRBV7-9 and TRBJ2-7, with 10 bases matching TRBD2. V shed 4 bases and J 5 bases; nucleotides not matched to a gene: 11. CDR1 and CDR2 (germline): SEHNR, FQNEAQ (reference sequence). The CDR3 has 16 residues. DNA for the CDR3: TGTGCCAGCAGCTCGAGGTCAGCGGGAGGGCTGGACGAGCAGTACTTC. It is translated as CASSSRSAGGLDEQYF.

The gene calls are TRBV5-4 and TRBJ1-2, with D possibly matching TRBD1 (5 bases). There are 15 residues in the CDR3. V was clipped by 0 bases and J by 4 bases, with 13 bases between them. Per the germline V gene, CDR1 is SGHNT and CDR2 is YYREEE (reference sequence). CDR3 loop: CASSLASGTTYGYTF. CDR3 in DNA: TGTGCCAGCAGCTTGGCCTCCGGGACGACCTATGGCTACACCTTC.

The chain employs TRBV19 and TRBJ1-2; tentatively, D is TRBD1 (5 bases). V lost 7 bases, J lost 8 bases, and 14 bases lay in between. The CDR3 totals 12 residues. Germline CDR1 LNHDA, CDR2 SQIVND (reference sequence). The chain's CDR3 is CASNPGRLGYTF. Written as DNA, the CDR3 is TGTGCCAGTAATCCGGGACGTTTGGGCTACACCTTC.

V gene TRBV28 combines with J gene TRBJ2-3, with 10 bases lining up with TRBD2. Germline-derived CDR1 and CDR2 are MDHEN and SYDVKM. V lost 11 bases, J lost 6 bases, and 11 bases stayed unmatched. The CDR3 spans 14 residues. CDR3 region: CAHKASGSADTQYF. CDR3 DNA: TGTGCCCATAAGGCTAGCGGGAGTGCGGATACGCAGTATTTT.

This chain connects TRBV5-4 to TRBJ1-1, with 7 nucleotides matching TRBD1. Trimming removed 3 bases from V and 0 bases from J; junction bases left unmatched: 5. This CDR3 spans 15 amino acids. Per the germline V gene, CDR1 is SGHNT and CDR2 is YYREEE (reference sequence). The CDR3 sequence: CASSSGGYMNTEAFF. The CDR3 DNA sequence: TGTGCCAGCAGCTCAGGGGGTTATATGAACACTGAAGCTTTCTTT.

A remark on this clone: In the same sample, other DNA sequences code for this CDR3. The CDR3 region has the DNA TGCGCCAGCAGCCAAGGCCTAGCGGGAGGAGATACGCAGTATTTT. Encoded protein: CASSQGLAGGDTQYF. The rearrangement links TRBV4-1 to TRBJ2-3, with 11 bases that match TRBD2. The length of the CDR3 is 15 residues. With V trimmed by 1 base and J by 5 bases, 2 bases remained unmatched. Germline V CDR1 and CDR2: MGHRA, YSYEKL.

The CDR3, as DNA: TGTGCCAGCAGTGAATCTACAGGGGGGAATTCACCCCTCCACTTT. Protein: CASSESTGGNSPLHF. The V and J genes are TRBV25-1 and TRBJ1-6; 8 nucleotides match TRBD1. V was pared by 1 base and J by 7 bases, with 3 bases of the junction left unmatched. Per the germline V gene, CDR1 is MGHDK and CDR2 is SYGVNS. There are 15 residues in the CDR3.